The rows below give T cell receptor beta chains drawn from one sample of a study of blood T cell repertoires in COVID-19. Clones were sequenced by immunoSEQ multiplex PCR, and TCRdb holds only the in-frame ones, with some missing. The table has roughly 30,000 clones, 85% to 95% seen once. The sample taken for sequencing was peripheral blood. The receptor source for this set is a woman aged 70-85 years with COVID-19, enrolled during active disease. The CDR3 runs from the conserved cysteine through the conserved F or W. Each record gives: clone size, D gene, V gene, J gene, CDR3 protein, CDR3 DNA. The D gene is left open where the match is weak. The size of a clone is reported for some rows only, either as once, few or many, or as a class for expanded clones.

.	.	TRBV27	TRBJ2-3	CASSLRTSFVRTDTQYF	TGTGCCAGCAGTTTAAGGACATCCTTCGTTAGGACAGATACGCAGTATTTT
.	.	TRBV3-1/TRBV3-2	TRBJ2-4	CASSQMTETKNIQYF	TGTGCCAGCAGCCAAATGACAGAAACCAAAAACATTCAGTACTTC
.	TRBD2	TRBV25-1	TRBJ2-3	CASSGGLAGAGDTQYF	TGTGCCAGCAGTGGTGGGTTAGCGGGAGCTGGAGATACGCAGTATTTT
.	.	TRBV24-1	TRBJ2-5	CATGRDYQETQYF	TGTGCCACTGGCCGGGACTACCAAGAGACCCAGTACTTC
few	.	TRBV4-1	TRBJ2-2	CAGKGANTGELFF	TGCGCCGGAAAAGGGGCCAACACCGGGGAGCTGTTTTTT
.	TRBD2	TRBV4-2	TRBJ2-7	CASSQVSGGPNEQYF	TGTGCCAGCAGCCAAGTTTCGGGAGGGCCGAACGAGCAGTACTTC
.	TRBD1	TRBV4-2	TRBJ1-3	CASSRNGDSVVGNTIYF	TGTGCCAGCAGCCGCAACGGGGACAGCGTCGTTGGAAACACCATATATTTT
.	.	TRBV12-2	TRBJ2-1	CASRLSPPGAEFLSYNEQFF	TGTGCAAGTCGCTTATCACCCCCGGGAGCCGAATTTTTATCCTACAATGAGCAGTTCTTC
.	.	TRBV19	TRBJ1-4	CASSTTKTNEKLFF	TGTGCCAGTAGCACTACAAAGACTAATGAAAAACTGTTTTTT
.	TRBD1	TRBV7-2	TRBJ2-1	CASSKGTVDNEQFF	TGTGCCAGCAGCAAAGGGACAGTTGACAATGAGCAGTTCTTC
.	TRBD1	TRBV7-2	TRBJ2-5	CASSHRTGNGLETQYF	TGTGCCAGCAGCCACCGGACAGGGAATGGGTTAGAGACCCAGTACTTC
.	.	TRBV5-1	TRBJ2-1	CASSLVAGKNEQFF	TGCGCCAGCAGCTTGGTTGCAGGAAAGAATGAGCAGTTCTTC
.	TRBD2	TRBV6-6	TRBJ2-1	CASSVQLAGVMGGPYNEQFF	TGTGCGAGCAGCGTCCAACTAGCGGGAGTAATGGGTGGGCCCTACAATGAGCAGTTCTTC
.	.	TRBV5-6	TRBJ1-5	CASSPNRGQRNSNQPQHF	TGTGCCAGCAGCCCAAATCGCGGACAGAGAAATAGCAATCAGCCCCAGCATTTT
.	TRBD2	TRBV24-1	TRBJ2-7	CATSDSGTSVNEQYF	TGTGCCACCAGTGATTCCGGGACTAGCGTAAACGAGCAGTACTTC
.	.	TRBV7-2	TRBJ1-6	CASSLEPILNNSPLHF	TGTGCCAGCAGCTTAGAACCTATTCTAAATAATTCACCCCTCCACTTT
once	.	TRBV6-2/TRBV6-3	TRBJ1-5	CASSFLYQPQHF	TGTGCCAGCAGTTTTTTATATCAGCCCCAGCATTTT
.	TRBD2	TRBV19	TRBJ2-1	CATSGDRNEQFF	TGTGCCACTAGCGGGGACAGAAATGAGCAGTTCTTC
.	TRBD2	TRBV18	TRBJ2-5	CASSPRAGTQETQYF	TGTGCCAGCTCACCGCGAGCGGGGACCCAAGAGACCCAGTACTTC
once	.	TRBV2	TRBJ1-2	CASRLAGVYGYTF	TGTGCCAGCCGCCTGGCAGGTGTCTATGGCTACACCTTC
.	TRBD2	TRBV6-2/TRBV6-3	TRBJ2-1	CASSHPSGSLLEFF	TGTGCCAGCAGTCACCCTAGCGGGAGCCTCCTTGAGTTCTTC
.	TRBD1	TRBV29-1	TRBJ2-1	CSGISGWTGAFGLGNEQFF	TGCAGCGGCATCTCCGGGTGGACAGGGGCTTTTGGGTTGGGCAATGAGCAGTTCTTC
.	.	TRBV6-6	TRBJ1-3	CASSSWGGRAGNTIYF	TGTGCCAGCAGTTCGTGGGGTGGCAGGGCCGGAAACACCATATATTTT
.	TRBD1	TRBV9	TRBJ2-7	CASSVDGTGLSEQYF	TGTGCCAGCAGCGTAGATGGGACAGGGCTTTCCGAGCAGTACTTC
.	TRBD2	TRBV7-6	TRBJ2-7	CASSQLAGGRYEQYF	TGTGCCAGCAGCCAGCTAGCGGGAGGAAGATACGAGCAGTACTTC
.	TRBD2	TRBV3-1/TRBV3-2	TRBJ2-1	CASSTTGTRINEQFF	TGTGCCAGCAGCACCACCGGGACTAGAATCAATGAGCAGTTCTTC
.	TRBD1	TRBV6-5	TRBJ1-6	CASSRTGGHNSPLHF	TGTGCCAGCAGCCGGACAGGGGGGCATAATTCACCCCTCCACTTT
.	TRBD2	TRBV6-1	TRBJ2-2	CASSAGLASYTGELFF	TGTGCCAGCAGTGCGGGACTAGCGTCGTACACCGGGGAGCTGTTTTTT
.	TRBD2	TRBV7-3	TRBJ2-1	CASSLGLAGYNEQFF	TGTGCCAGCAGCTTAGGGCTAGCGGGATACAATGAGCAGTTCTTC
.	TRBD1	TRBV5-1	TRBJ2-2	CASSPTGVAGELFF	TGCGCCAGCAGCCCCACAGGGGTTGCCGGGGAGCTGTTTTTT
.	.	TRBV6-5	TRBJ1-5	CASSLTVSNQPQHF	TGTGCCAGCAGTTTGACAGTTAGCAATCAGCCCCAGCATTTT
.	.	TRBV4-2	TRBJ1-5	CASSQDSASTVFQPQHF	TGTGCCAGCAGCCAAGACAGTGCCAGTACAGTTTTCCAGCCCCAGCATTTT
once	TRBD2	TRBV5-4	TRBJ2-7	CASSHDPGLAGDEQYF	TGTGCCAGCAGCCATGACCCGGGACTAGCGGGAGACGAGCAGTACTTC
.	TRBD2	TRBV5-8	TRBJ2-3	CASSLGTSGSVGTDTQYF	TGTGCCAGCAGCCTAGGGACTAGCGGGAGTGTGGGGACAGATACGCAGTATTTT
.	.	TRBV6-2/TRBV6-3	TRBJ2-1	CASSLDTNNEQFF	TGTGCCAGCAGCCTAGACACCAACAATGAGCAGTTCTTC
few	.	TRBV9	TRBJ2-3	CASSLLGLVTDTQYF	TGTGCCAGCAGCTTACTGGGACTTGTCACAGATACGCAGTATTTT
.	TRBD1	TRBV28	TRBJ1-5	CASSGQGNQPQHF	TGTGCCAGCAGCGGACAGGGCAATCAGCCCCAGCATTTT
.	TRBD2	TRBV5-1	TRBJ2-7	CASSLGTSVSSYEQYF	TGCGCCAGCAGCTTGGGGACTAGCGTAAGCTCCTACGAGCAGTACTTC
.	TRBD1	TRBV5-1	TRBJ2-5	CASSIAGGAETQYF	TGCGCCAGCAGCATCGCAGGGGGCGCAGAGACCCAGTACTTC
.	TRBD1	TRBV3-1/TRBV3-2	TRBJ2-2	CASSSRDRPTGELFF	TGTGCCAGCAGTAGCCGGGACAGGCCCACCGGGGAGCTGTTTTTT
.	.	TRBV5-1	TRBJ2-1	CASSSGLEPYNEQFF	TGCGCCAGCAGCTCAGGGCTGGAACCCTACAATGAGCAGTTCTTC